This T cell receptor (beta chain) was found in a study of T cells in women clearing cervical HPV infection. About the research overall: Controls gave blood once infection was undetectable; cases at lesion identification. For cases, blood was sampled a median approximately 150 days after lesion detection, interquartile range roughly 80 to 220 days. General study findings and limits: TRBV6-7 relative abundance averaged approximately 0.11% in cases and more than 0.15% in controls.

A word on this clone: No antigen is known for it. The read gets to within 3 residues of the CDR3 end, and the germline J gene fills in the rest.

The protocol was immunoSEQ multiplex PCR, while the TCRdb copy is restricted to in-frame clones and leaves out a portion. The sample totals about 32,000 clones; its top ten clones hold about 6.4%. Germline CDR1 is MDHEN and CDR2 is SYDVKM. With 4 bases removed from V and 5 bases from J, the gap between germline ends came to 21 bases. The CDR3 totals 16 residues. MY09/MY11 PCR detected cervical HPV DNA; dot-blot assigned genotypes. Sequenced sample: blood buffy coat. The rearrangement links TRBV28 to TRBJ2-7; a possible D gene is TRBD2 (7 bases). This receptor was taken from a woman aged 18 to 69 with a cervical HPV16 infection that either progressed to CIN3+ or cleared (not recorded which). The DNA read from the CDR3 is TGTGCCAGCAGTTCATCACACCACGGGGGGCTGAACGAG. It encodes CASSSSHHGGLNE. The whole CDR3 protein is CASSSSHHGGLNEQYF.